These 11 T cell receptor beta chains originate from one sample sequenced in a study of cytomegalovirus exposure and HLA in healthy donors. With 60 Vbeta and 13 Jbeta primers, the PCR was carried out. The repertoire was sequenced with immunoSEQ multiplex PCR; TCRdb's copy has only in-frame clones and lacks some. This sample carries over 100,000 clones, around 79% of them seen once, and the ten largest clones take 1.1% to 1.5%. The sample was PBMCs. These receptors all stem from a middle-aged woman in good health and CMV-seronegative.

V and J are TRBV19 and TRBJ1-2, with D possibly being TRBD1 (5 bases). V was trimmed by 7 bases and J by 2 bases, leaving 14 bases between them. Germline assignment: CDR1 LNHDA and CDR2 SQIVND (reference sequence). The CDR3 consists of 14 residues. DNA for the CDR3: TGTGCCAGTATGGAAGGGGACTGGAACTATGGCTACACCTTC. Translating it yields CASMEGDWNYGYTF.

The V gene is TRBV4-1, the J gene TRBJ2-3; no firm D call. Germline V gene lookup returns CDR1 MGHRA and CDR2 YSYEKL. Deletions cut 6 bases from V and 4 bases from J, with 14 bases between. The CDR3 length is 14 residues. This CDR3 reads CASRDILAADTQYF. In DNA form, the CDR3 reads TGCGCCAGCAGAGACATCCTTGCCGCAGATACGCAGTATTTT.

This rearrangement joins TRBV5-1 to TRBJ2-3; TRBD1 might be the D (6 bases). This CDR3 is 14 amino acids long. V lost 3 bases, J lost 7 bases, and 15 bases lay in between. Germline values: CDR1 SGHRS, CDR2 YFSETQ. The CDR3 is CASSSRTDSYTQYF. CDR3 DNA: TGCGCCAGCAGCTCCAGGACAGATTCATATACGCAGTATTTT.

The chain has TRBV5-1 and TRBJ2-7; possibly TRBD2 for D (6 bases). Per the germline V gene, CDR1 is SGHRS and CDR2 is YFSETQ. The V and J ends lost 4 bases and 5 bases respectively, with 16 bases between them. There are 14 residues in the CDR3. The CDR3 bases are TGCGCCAGCAGCGAGGGACGAGGGAGGCACGAGCAGTACTTC. It encodes CASSEGRGRHEQYF.

The genes are TRBV14 and TRBJ2-5; unclear D gene. This CDR3 has 14 amino acids. CDR1 is SGHDN, CDR2 FVKESK, per germline. V was cut by 3 bases and J by 5 bases, with 13 bases left in between. This CDR3 reads CASSQNWAGETQYF. Here the CDR3 DNA reads TGTGCCAGCAGCCAGAACTGGGCTGGGGAGACCCAGTACTTC.

Here the CDR3 reads CASSSSYLAGEQFF. The CDR3 DNA is TGTGCCAGCAGCTCCTCTTACCTGGCAGGAGAGCAGTTCTTC. The chain links TRBV7-3 to TRBJ2-1, with no clear D. Germline V gene lookup returns CDR1 SGHTA and CDR2 FQGTGA. Trimming cost V 4 bases and J 10 bases, with 17 bases left between them. CDR3 length: 14 residues.

This clone appeared once. This chain uses TRBV9 with TRBJ1-2; maybe TRBD1 (6 bases). The CDR3 contains 14 residues. The V gene's germline CDR1 is SGDLS and CDR2 YYNGEE. V lost 4 bases and J lost 4, with 14 bases in between. In nucleotides, the CDR3 is TGTGCCAGCAGCTTAGGAGGGGGTGCCTATGGCTACACCTTC. This codes for CASSLGGGAYGYTF.

The V and J genes are TRBV5-6 and TRBJ2-3; a possible D gene is TRBD2 (5 bases). Per germline, CDR1 SGHDT and CDR2 YYEEEE. The length of the CDR3 is 13 residues. Deletions cut 2 bases from V and 6 bases from J, with 10 bases between. CDR3: CASSFRGADTQYF. As DNA, the CDR3 is TGTGCCAGCAGCTTTCGGGGTGCGGATACGCAGTATTTT.

The chain couples TRBV19 to TRBJ1-2; TRBD1 matches 9 bases. Germline lookup yields CDR1 LNHDA and CDR2 SQIVND (reference sequence). Trimming removed 4 bases from V and 2 bases from J; junction bases left unmatched: 5. The CDR3 consists of 15 residues. The CDR3 here is CASSTWDRDNYGYTF. The DNA of the CDR3 is TGTGCCAGTAGTACCTGGGACAGGGACAACTATGGCTACACCTTC.

The CDR3 here is CASSQGGVEAFF. Here the CDR3 DNA reads TGTGCCAGCAGCCAAGGGGGGGTTGAAGCTTTCTTT. This rearrangement joins TRBV4-2 to TRBJ1-1; tentative D call: TRBD1 (5 bases). Germline V gene sequence: CDR1 LGHNA, CDR2 YNFKEQ. This CDR3 is built from 12 residues. Trimming took 1 base from V and 7 from J, leaving 7 bases between them.

This chain connects TRBV5-1 to TRBJ1-4; unclear D gene. The CDR3 is 14 amino acids. The V end was cut by 4 bases, the J end by 8 bases, with 15 bases between. Germline V gives CDR1 SGHRS, CDR2 YFSETQ. In nucleotides, the CDR3 is TGCGCCAGCAGCAACTCGGTAGCCTTAGAAAAACTGTTTTTT. Translation: CASSNSVALEKLFF.